This T cell receptor beta chain was identified in a study of shared clonotypes between healthy human individuals. Study background: The cohort comprised a couple of women and a few men. Their ages spanned 18 to 49 years.

This clone was observed a single time. A read error likely explains this, since a far larger clone differs by one base. This CDR3 contains 15 residues. V lost 5 bases and J lost 4, with 15 bases in between. Germline-derived CDR1 and CDR2 are SEHNR and FQNEAQ (reference sequence). Every unsorted PBMC PCR replicate was loaded with about 300 ng DNA, 25,000 to 30,000 T cell genomes. The table came from immunoSEQ multiplex PCR; TCRdb's copy has only in-frame clones and leaves some out. The sample includes some 500,000 clones, around 80% of them seen just once. The sequence was collected from a woman aged 40 to 55 in good health. Some clones in this sample may be carry-over from other donors' samples. Sequencing used PBMCs. The chain uses TRBV7-9 and TRBJ1-3; D gene uncertain. For the CDR3, the DNA is TGTGCCAGCAGCCAACGAACAAGGTCAGGAAACACCATATATTTT. It specifies CASSQRTRSGNTIYF.